This T cell receptor (beta chain) came from a study of blood T cell repertoires in COVID-19. As for the study in general: Acute and convalescent COVID-19 samples came from the United States, Italy and Spain. PBMCs, B-cell-depleted T cells, or T cells provided the cDNA or gDNA that made up the material.

Germline loops: CDR1 MRHNA, CDR2 SNTAGT. The CDR3 loop spans 17 amino acids. Deletions cut 6 bases from V and 2 bases from J, with 20 bases between. The assay was immunoSEQ multiplex PCR, and TCRdb's table has in-frame clones only and misses some. The data hold roughly 100,000 clones, with roughly 80% observed a single time. The sequencing input was peripheral blood. The sequence came from an elderly man with COVID-19, enrolled during active disease. This chain connects TRBV6-4 to TRBJ1-5; D unresolved. CDR3 DNA: TGTGCCAGCAGGTCCCTTAGCCTCTATTACGGCAATCAGCCCCAGCATTTT. This sequence encodes CASRSLSLYYGNQPQHF.